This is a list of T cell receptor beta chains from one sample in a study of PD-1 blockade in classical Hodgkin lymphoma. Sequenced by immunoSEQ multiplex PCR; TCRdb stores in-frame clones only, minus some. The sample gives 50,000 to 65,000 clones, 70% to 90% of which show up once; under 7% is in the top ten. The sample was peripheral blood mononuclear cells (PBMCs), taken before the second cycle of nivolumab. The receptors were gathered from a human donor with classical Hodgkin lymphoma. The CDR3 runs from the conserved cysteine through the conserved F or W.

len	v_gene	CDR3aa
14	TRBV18	CASSPLGGLDTQYF
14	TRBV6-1	CASSAPGGPDTQYF
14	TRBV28	CASSLAGRNQPQHF
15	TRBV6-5	CASSAPGQGAYGYTF
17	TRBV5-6	CASSFHRWGIDEDTQYF
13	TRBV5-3	CARSLGGAGEQYF
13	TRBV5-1	CASSLPDSYEQYF
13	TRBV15	CATNNREFYGYTF
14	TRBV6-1	CASSARDSNQPQHF
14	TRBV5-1	CASSFGRGGDEQYF
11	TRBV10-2	CASTQGGTQYF
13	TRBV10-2	CASLADRPYEQYF
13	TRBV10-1	CASSVKGSNEAFF
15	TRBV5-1	CASSEYGTATSPLHF
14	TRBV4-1	CASSQGTGGSPLHF
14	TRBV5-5	CASSIQGANTEAFF
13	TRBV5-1	CASSLGSSETQYF
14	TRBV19	CASNIGGGNQPQHF
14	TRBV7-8	CASSRPGQATEAFF
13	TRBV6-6	CASSYEVDEKLFF
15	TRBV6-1	CASSEAWTGNQPQHF
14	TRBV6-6	CASTSGGGLYEQYF
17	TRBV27	CASSTTPGQAATQPQHF
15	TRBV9	CASSLKGQGMETQYF
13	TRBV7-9	CASSLGLNYGYTF
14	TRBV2	CASEQGATNYGYTF
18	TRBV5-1	CASVAGATGWDPTDTQYF
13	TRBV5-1	CASSLFPGGSQYF
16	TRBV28	CASSFVFRGGSYEQYF